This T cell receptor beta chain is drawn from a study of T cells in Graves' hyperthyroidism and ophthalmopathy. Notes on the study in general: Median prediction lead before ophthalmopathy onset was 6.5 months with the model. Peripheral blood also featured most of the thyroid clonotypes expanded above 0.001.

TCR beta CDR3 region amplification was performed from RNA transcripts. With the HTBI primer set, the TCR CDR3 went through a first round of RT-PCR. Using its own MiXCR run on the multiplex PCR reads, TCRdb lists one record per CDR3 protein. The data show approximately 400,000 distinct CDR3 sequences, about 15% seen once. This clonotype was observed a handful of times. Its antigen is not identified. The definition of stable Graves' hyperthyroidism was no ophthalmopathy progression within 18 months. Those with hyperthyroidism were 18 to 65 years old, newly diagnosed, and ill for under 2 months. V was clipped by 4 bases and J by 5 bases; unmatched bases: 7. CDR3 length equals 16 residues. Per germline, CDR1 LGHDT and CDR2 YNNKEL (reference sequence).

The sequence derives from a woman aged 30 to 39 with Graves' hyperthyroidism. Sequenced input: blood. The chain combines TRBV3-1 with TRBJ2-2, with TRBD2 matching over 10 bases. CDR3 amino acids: CASSREREGLTGELFF. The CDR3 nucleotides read TGTGCCAGCAGCCGAGAGCGGGAGGGCCTAACCGGGGAGCTGTTTTTT.